Below are 31 T cell receptor beta chains sequenced from a single sample in a study of shared clonotypes between healthy human individuals. Method: immunoSEQ multiplex PCR; TCRdb's copy keeps in-frame clones and lacks some. The sample consists of a few hundred thousand clones, over 65% of them appearing once. The sample consisted of memory CD4+ T cells sorted from blood. Subset described: CD45RA-negative fraction. These TCRs come from a man aged 25 to 45 in good health.

The chain is built from TRBV28 and TRBJ2-5, with 7 bases that match TRBD2. Germline loops: CDR1 MDHEN, CDR2 SYDVKM. The CDR3 sequence is 12 residues long. In DNA, the CDR3 is TGTGCAAGCGGGGATAACCAAGAGACCCAGTACTTC. Amino acids: CASGDNQETQYF.

The chain carries TRBV7-8 and TRBJ2-6; D might be TRBD2 (5 bases). Germline V CDR1 and CDR2: SGHVS, FQNEAQ. Trimming pared 5 bases from V and 1 base from J, leaving 9 bases between. This CDR3 comprises 15 residues. The CDR3 bases are TGTGCCAGCAGCCAACTAGGGTCTGGGGCCAACGTCCTGACTTTC. Protein: CASSQLGSGANVLTF. The entire variable domain, with the rest obtained from reference TRBV7-8 and TRBJ2-6, is as follows: GAGVSQSPRYKVAKRGQDVALRCDPISGHVSLFWYQQALGQGPEFLTYFQNEAQLDKSGLPSDRFFAERPEGSVSTLKIQRTQQEDSAVYLCASSQLGSGANVLTFGAGSRLTVL.

The chain is built from TRBV7-3 and TRBJ1-2; no clear D. The V end lost 1 base, the J end lost 4 bases, and 13 bases lay between the germline ends. This CDR3 is 15 amino acids long. Germline V gene data show CDR1 as SGHTA and CDR2 as FQGTGA. The CDR3 sequence is CASSLKAGSGYGYTF. DNA of the CDR3: TGTGCCAGCAGCTTAAAGGCAGGCTCCGGCTATGGCTACACCTTC. Based on the CDR3 plus reference TRBV7-3 and TRBJ1-2, the full variable domain is GAGVSQTPSNKVTEKGKYVELRCDPISGHTALYWYRQSLGQGPEFLIYFQGTGAADDSGLPNDRFFAVRPEGSVSTLKIQRTERGDSAVYLCASSLKAGSGYGYTFGSGTRLTVV.

This sequence joins TRBV19 and TRBJ2-2, with 15 bases aligning to TRBD2. Germline values: CDR1 LNHDA, CDR2 SQIVND (reference sequence). This CDR3 contains 17 residues. Unmatched junction bases numbered 6, after V lost 7 bases and J lost 3 bases. The CDR3 DNA reads TGTGCCAGTACCCTTGGACTAGCGGGAGGGTACACCGGGGAGCTGTTTTTT. Encoded protein: CASTLGLAGGYTGELFF. Variable domain in full (rest from reference TRBV19 and TRBJ2-2): DGGITQSPKYLFRKEGQNVTLSCEQNLNHDAMYWYRQDPGQGLRLIYYSQIVNDFQKGDIAEGYSVSREKKESFPLTVTSAQKNPTAFYLCASTLGLAGGYTGELFFGEGSRLTVL.

The V gene is TRBV30, the J gene TRBJ1-2, with no clear D. The CDR3 spans 13 residues. V lost 3 bases, J lost 3 bases, and 11 bases lay in between. CDR1 GTSNPN and CDR2 SVGIG come from the germline V gene (reference sequence). The CDR3 is CAWRLRRDYGYTF. CDR3 nucleotides: TGTGCCTGGAGACTTCGGAGAGACTATGGCTACACCTTC.

J is TRBJ2-7 and V is TRBV6-1; 9 bases align to TRBD2. V lost 3 bases and J lost 2; bases outside the gene matches: 5. The CDR3 runs to 15 residues. The germline V gene encodes CDR1 MNHNS and CDR2 SASEGT. Here the CDR3 DNA reads TGTGCCAGCAGTGAGTTCGCGGGAGGGCCCTACGAGCAGTACTTC. The encoded protein is CASSEFAGGPYEQYF.

The CDR3 nucleotides are TGTGCCAGTAGGGATCCGGGCCGTACCTACGAGCAGTACTTC. Protein: CASRDPGRTYEQYF. V gene TRBV19 combines with J gene TRBJ2-7; D ambiguous. CDR3 length equals 14 residues. Germline assignment: CDR1 LNHDA and CDR2 SQIVND (reference sequence). V dropped 6 bases and J dropped 2 bases, with 14 bases sitting between them.

This clone was detected a few times. The chain uses TRBV7-6 and TRBJ2-3; a possible D gene is TRBD2 (6 bases). Trimming shortened V by 4 bases and J by 6 bases, and 29 bases separated the two germline ends. The CDR3 runs to 19 residues. Germline V gene data show CDR1 as SGHVS and CDR2 as FNYEAQ. CDR3 residues: CASSSLSRRGALPTDTQYF. CDR3 bases: TGTGCCAGCAGCTCCTTAAGCCGACGCGGGGCCTTACCCACGGATACGCAGTATTTT.

The V gene is TRBV4-3, the J gene TRBJ2-3; no clear D. V was shortened by 4 bases and J by 3 bases, with 14 bases between the two germline ends. The CDR3 runs to 15 residues. Per germline, CDR1 LGHNA and CDR2 YSLEER. CDR3 sequence reads: CASSLSERLTDTQYF. The CDR3 DNA reads as TGCGCCAGCAGCCTATCGGAGAGGCTAACAGATACGCAGTATTTT.

V usage is TRBV7-2 and J usage is TRBJ2-1; possibly TRBD2 for D (6 bases). There are 16 residues in the CDR3. CDR1 SGHTA and CDR2 FQGNSA come from the germline V gene. V was cut by 5 bases and J by 7 bases, with 21 bases left in between. CDR3 region: CASSPLGLARGNEQFF. The CDR3, as DNA: TGTGCCAGCAGCCCCCTCGGTCTAGCGAGAGGGAATGAGCAGTTCTTC.

A word on this clone: One junction end does not reproduce the germline sequence, and a read error may be involved. The CDR3 nucleotides are TGTGCCAGCTCATCACCGCAGGGTGCCAACGTCCTGACTTTC. It translates to CASSSPQGANVLTF. The chain combines TRBV18 with TRBJ2-6, with D perhaps TRBD1 (5 bases). CDR3 length: 14 amino acids. In germline, CDR1 is KGHSH, CDR2 LQKENI. The full variable domain, rest sourced from reference TRBV18 and TRBJ2-6, is NAGVMQNPRHLVRRRGQEARLRCSPMKGHSHVYWYRQLPEEGLKFMVYLQKENIIDESGMPKERFSAEFPKEGPSILRIQQVVRGDSAAYFCASSSPQGANVLTFGAGSRLTVL.

The V call is TRBV5-1, the J call TRBJ2-2; TRBD1 might be the D (7 bases). Germline CDR1 is SGHRS and CDR2 is YFSETQ. There are 15 residues in the CDR3. V was pared by 3 bases and J by 5 bases, with 14 bases between. The CDR3 spells CASSSRAGGTGELFF. Written as DNA, the CDR3 is TGCGCCAGCAGCTCTCGGGCAGGGGGGACCGGGGAGCTGTTTTTT.

This clone appeared a few times. The chain links TRBV14 to TRBJ2-7; D may be TRBD2 (5 bases). The germline CDR1 and CDR2 sequences are SGHDN and FVKESK. The CDR3 sequence is 13 residues long. Deletions cut 7 bases from V and 4 bases from J, with 14 bases between. The DNA of the CDR3 is TGTGCCAGCAATCGAGGGCCCTTGTACGAGCAGTACTTC. It encodes CASNRGPLYEQYF.

This clone was found a few times. The chain couples TRBV6-6 to TRBJ1-1; no clear D. Germline V CDR1 and CDR2: MNHNY, SVGAGI (reference sequence). CDR3 length equals 13 residues. Trimming took off 2 bases at V and 1 base at J, with 5 bases between the two ends. This CDR3 reads CASSYEGNTEAFF. CDR3 nucleotide sequence: TGTGCCAGCAGTTACGAGGGGAACACTGAAGCTTTCTTT.

This clone was observed once. V gene TRBV5-4 combines with J gene TRBJ2-2; a weak D match, TRBD1 (5 bases). V was pared by 1 base and J by 0 bases, with 10 bases between. The CDR3 contains 16 residues. Germline assignment: CDR1 SGHNT and CDR2 YYREEE (reference sequence). In DNA, the CDR3 is TGTGCCAGCAGCTTGAACAGGTTCGCGAACACCGGGGAGCTGTTTTTT. This translates into CASSLNRFANTGELFF.

For this clone: Other DNA sequences of this sample code for an identical CDR3. The J gene is TRBJ2-6, the V gene TRBV11-2, with D perhaps TRBD1 or TRBD2 (5 bases each). With 8 bases removed from V and 4 bases from J, the gap between germline ends came to 12 bases. Germline V gene sequence: CDR1 SGHAT, CDR2 FQNNGV. The CDR3 contains 14 residues. CDR3 in amino acids: CASARERGANVLTF. The DNA for the CDR3 is TGTGCCAGCGCCAGGGAGCGGGGGGCCAACGTCCTGACTTTC.

This clone has just a few counts. The chain has TRBV6-6 and TRBJ2-3, with 8 bases aligning to TRBD2. CDR3 length: 16 amino acids. Germline lookup yields CDR1 MNHNY and CDR2 SVGAGI (reference sequence). J gave up 3 bases and V 6 bases, and 11 bases lay outside the gene matches. The CDR3 region is CASSPNRGGETDTQYF. The CDR3 region has the DNA TGTGCCAGCAGCCCAAATCGGGGGGGTGAAACAGATACGCAGTATTTT.

This rearrangement joins TRBV28 to TRBJ1-1; D unresolved. CDR3 length: 15 amino acids. Per the germline V gene, CDR1 is MDHEN and CDR2 is SYDVKM. Trimming removed 6 bases from V and 0 bases from J, with 14 bases in between. The CDR3 is CASRRPGAMNTEAFF. The CDR3 region has the DNA TGTGCCAGCAGGCGTCCGGGAGCCATGAACACTGAAGCTTTCTTT.

The chain is built from TRBV4-1 and TRBJ2-1; 9 bases map to TRBD2. With V trimmed by 0 bases and J by 7 bases, 7 bases remained unmatched. Germline CDR1 and CDR2: MGHRA and YSYEKL. The CDR3 spans 16 residues. CDR3 in amino acids: CASSQDISGRPNEQFF. DNA for the CDR3: TGCGCCAGCAGCCAAGATATAAGCGGGAGGCCTAATGAGCAGTTCTTC.

The CDR3 sequence is CASSSTGTAGANVLTF. The CDR3, as DNA: TGTGCCAGCAGTTCTACCGGGACAGCTGGGGCCAACGTCCTGACTTTC. This sequence joins TRBV2 and TRBJ2-6, with 7 bases identical to TRBD1. J was trimmed by 2 bases and V by 5 bases; bases with no gene match: 6. The CDR3 totals 16 residues. Germline-derived CDR1 and CDR2 are SNHLY and FYNNEI.

The rearrangement links TRBV19 to TRBJ1-4; perhaps TRBD1 as D (5 bases). The V end was cut by 3 bases, the J end by 3 bases, with 17 bases between. The CDR3 spans 17 residues. Germline V lookup: CDR1 LNHDA, CDR2 SQIVND (reference sequence). The DNA for the CDR3 is TGTGCCAGTAGTATGTTCCAGGGCCGTCCAGCTAATGAAAAACTGTTTTTT. Translating it yields CASSMFQGRPANEKLFF. The whole variable domain, remainder taken from reference TRBV19 and TRBJ1-4, is DGGITQSPKYLFRKEGQNVTLSCEQNLNHDAMYWYRQDPGQGLRLIYYSQIVNDFQKGDIAEGYSVSREKKESFPLTVTSAQKNPTAFYLCASSMFQGRPANEKLFFGSGTQLSVL.

The chain joins TRBV5-1 to TRBJ1-5; 9 bases map to TRBD1. The junction had 3 bases not matched to a gene; V was cut back by 0 bases and J by 5 bases. Germline CDR1 is SGHRS and CDR2 is YFSETQ. The CDR3 covers 15 residues. CDR3 sequence reads: CASSLGQGVYQPQHF. CDR3 bases: TGCGCCAGCAGCTTGGGACAGGGGGTGTATCAGCCCCAGCATTTT. Combining the CDR3 with reference TRBV5-1 and TRBJ1-5 gives the whole variable domain KAGVTQTPRYLIKTRGQQVTLSCSPISGHRSVSWYQQTPGQGLQFLFEYFSETQRNKGNFPGRFSGRQFSNSRSEMNVSTLELGDSALYLCASSLGQGVYQPQHFGDGTRLSIL.

CDR3 in DNA: TGTGCCAGTAGTGGAGTGAAAGAGACCCAGTACTTC. This translates into CASSGVKETQYF. This rearrangement joins TRBV19 to TRBJ2-5; D unclear. The CDR3 runs to 12 residues. CDR1 LNHDA and CDR2 SQIVND come from the germline V gene (reference sequence). The V and J ends lost 5 bases and 3 bases respectively, with 7 bases between them. The full variable domain, rest sourced from reference TRBV19 and TRBJ2-5, is DGGITQSPKYLFRKEGQNVTLSCEQNLNHDAMYWYRQDPGQGLRLIYYSQIVNDFQKGDIAEGYSVSREKKESFPLTVTSAQKNPTAFYLCASSGVKETQYFGPGTRLLVL.

V usage is TRBV5-1 and J usage is TRBJ2-7; the D gene is possibly TRBD2 (5 bases). This CDR3 region has 14 residues. Trimming stripped 4 bases from V and 4 bases from J, with 15 bases between. Per germline, CDR1 SGHRS and CDR2 YFSETQ. Written as DNA, the CDR3 is TGCGCCAGCAGCAGAATGGACGGGATATACGAGCAGTACTTC. This translates into CASSRMDGIYEQYF.

CDR3 residues: CASATGQRYEQYF. The CDR3 DNA reads as TGTGCCAGTGCAACGGGACAACGATACGAGCAGTACTTC. This chain connects TRBV19 to TRBJ2-7; TRBD1 might be the D (6 bases). The V gene lost 8 bases and the J gene lost 4 bases, with 15 bases spanning the gap. The V gene's germline CDR1 is LNHDA and CDR2 SQIVND (reference sequence). The CDR3 has 13 amino acids.

This clone appeared a few times. The CDR3 sequence is CASTKREGETQYF. The CDR3 nucleotides are TGTGCCAGCACTAAACGGGAGGGGGAGACCCAGTACTTC. J is TRBJ2-5 and V is TRBV7-3, with TRBD2 matching over 8 bases. After removal of 7 bases from V and 5 bases from J, the junction contained 6 bases not matched to a gene. This CDR3 comprises 13 residues. CDR1 is SGHTA, CDR2 FQGTGA, per germline. Complete variable domain (other parts from reference TRBV7-3 and TRBJ2-5): GAGVSQTPSNKVTEKGKYVELRCDPISGHTALYWYRQSLGQGPEFLIYFQGTGAADDSGLPNDRFFAVRPEGSVSTLKIQRTERGDSAVYLCASTKREGETQYFGPGTRLLVL.

The V gene is TRBV6-1, the J gene TRBJ1-6, with TRBD1 matching 8 bases. With V trimmed by 5 bases and J by 5 bases, 5 bases remained unmatched. The CDR3 runs 15 residues. Germline-derived CDR1 and CDR2 are MNHNS and SASEGT. Here the CDR3 reads CASSTSTGDNSPLHF. The CDR3 coding sequence is TGTGCCAGCAGTACCTCGACAGGGGATAATTCACCCCTCCACTTT.

J is TRBJ1-3 and V is TRBV19; D ambiguous. From germline, CDR1 is LNHDA and CDR2 SQIVND (reference sequence). V lost 11 bases and J 2 bases, leaving 7 bases between the germline ends. CDR3 length equals 11 residues. The CDR3 bases are TGTGCCGGGAGGGCTGGAAACACCATATATTTT. Protein sequence: CAGRAGNTIYF.

The chain uses TRBV10-1 and TRBJ2-1; the match to TRBD2 covers 9 bases. Germline V lookup: CDR1 WNHNN, CDR2 SYGVQD (reference sequence). CDR3 length: 19 residues. The V and J ends lost 2 bases and 3 bases, in that order; junction bases with no gene match: 14. DNA of the CDR3: TGCGCCAGCAGTGAGATGGGCGGGAGGGTGCCCCCTGACTACAATGAGCAGTTCTTC. Residues: CASSEMGGRVPPDYNEQFF.

The chain uses TRBV7-9 and TRBJ2-5; maybe TRBD1 (6 bases). Germline CDR1 reads SEHNR; CDR2 reads FQNEAQ (reference sequence). Deletions cut 1 base from V and 4 bases from J, with 22 bases between. The CDR3 contains 18 residues. This CDR3 is CASSLEGGPAGWSETQYF. The DNA for the CDR3 is TGTGCCAGCAGCTTAGAAGGGGGTCCGGCAGGGTGGTCAGAGACCCAGTACTTC.

The genes are TRBV2 and TRBJ2-1; D is perhaps TRBD2 (6 bases). This CDR3 region has 16 residues. The germline V gene has CDR1 SNHLY and CDR2 FYNNEI. Trimming left V 4 bases short and J 4 bases short, with 17 bases between. CDR3 amino acids: CASSGDSGSLYNEQFF. CDR3 nucleotide sequence: TGTGCCAGCAGTGGAGATAGCGGCAGCCTATACAATGAGCAGTTCTTC.